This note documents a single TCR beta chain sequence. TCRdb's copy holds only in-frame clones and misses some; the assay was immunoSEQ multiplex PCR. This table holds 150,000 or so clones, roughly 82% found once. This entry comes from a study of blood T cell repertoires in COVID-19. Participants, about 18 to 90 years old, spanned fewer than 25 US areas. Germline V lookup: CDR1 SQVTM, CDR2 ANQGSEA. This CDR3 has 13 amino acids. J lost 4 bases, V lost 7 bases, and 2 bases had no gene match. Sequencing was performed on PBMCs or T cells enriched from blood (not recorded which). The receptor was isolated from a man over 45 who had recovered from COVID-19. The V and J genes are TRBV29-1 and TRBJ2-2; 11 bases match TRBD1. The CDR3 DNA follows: TGCAGCGCTGGGACAGGGGGCACCGGGGAGCTGTTTTTT. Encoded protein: CSAGTGGTGELFF.